The clone carrying this T cell receptor (beta chain) was counted only a few times. Its target is not known. The data stem from a study of cytomegalovirus exposure and HLA in healthy donors. Study outcomes and limitations: TRBV6-2, TRBV6-3 and other indistinguishable V segments were excluded. Productive status was seen about 87% or about 30% of the time for most TCR beta V segments in an earlier analysis.

The PCR employed 60 Vbeta primers together with 13 Jbeta primers. As processed by the authors: There were 80 million or so unique TCR beta chains by a later count, and about 12 million of them were shared. Only in-frame clones appear in the TCRdb table, and some are missing; sequencing was by immunoSEQ multiplex PCR. The DNA gave D and trimming, while V, J and clone size come from that table. The sample includes about 110,000 clones, around two thirds of them seen just once. This CDR3 has 10 residues. CDR1 MNHNS and CDR2 SASEGT come from the germline V gene. Trimming removed 7 bases from V and 7 bases from J, with 4 bases in between. The donors (healthy individuals) were bone marrow donors.

The TCR sequence derives from a woman aged 40 to 50 in good health and CMV-seropositive. This chain links TRBV6-1 with TRBJ1-4, with D uncertain. The sequencing sample was made of PBMCs. Here the CDR3 DNA reads TGTGCCAGCATGGCTGAAAAACTGTTTTTT. This sequence encodes CASMAEKLFF.